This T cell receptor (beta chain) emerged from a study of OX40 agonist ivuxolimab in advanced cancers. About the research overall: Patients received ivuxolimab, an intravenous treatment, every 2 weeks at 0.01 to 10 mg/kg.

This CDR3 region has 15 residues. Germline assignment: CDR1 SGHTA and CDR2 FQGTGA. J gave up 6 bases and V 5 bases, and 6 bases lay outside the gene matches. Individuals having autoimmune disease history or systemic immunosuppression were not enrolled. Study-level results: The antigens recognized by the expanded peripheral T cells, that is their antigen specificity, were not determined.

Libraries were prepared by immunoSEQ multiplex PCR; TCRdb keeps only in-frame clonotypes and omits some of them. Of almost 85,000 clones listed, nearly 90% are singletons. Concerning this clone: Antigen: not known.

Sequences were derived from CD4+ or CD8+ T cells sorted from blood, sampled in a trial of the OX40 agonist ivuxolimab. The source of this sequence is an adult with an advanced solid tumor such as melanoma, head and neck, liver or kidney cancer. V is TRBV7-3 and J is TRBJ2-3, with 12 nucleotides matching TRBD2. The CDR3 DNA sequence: TGTGCCAGCAGCCCAACTAGCGGGGGGCGGGATACGCAGTATTTT. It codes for CASSPTSGGRDTQYF.